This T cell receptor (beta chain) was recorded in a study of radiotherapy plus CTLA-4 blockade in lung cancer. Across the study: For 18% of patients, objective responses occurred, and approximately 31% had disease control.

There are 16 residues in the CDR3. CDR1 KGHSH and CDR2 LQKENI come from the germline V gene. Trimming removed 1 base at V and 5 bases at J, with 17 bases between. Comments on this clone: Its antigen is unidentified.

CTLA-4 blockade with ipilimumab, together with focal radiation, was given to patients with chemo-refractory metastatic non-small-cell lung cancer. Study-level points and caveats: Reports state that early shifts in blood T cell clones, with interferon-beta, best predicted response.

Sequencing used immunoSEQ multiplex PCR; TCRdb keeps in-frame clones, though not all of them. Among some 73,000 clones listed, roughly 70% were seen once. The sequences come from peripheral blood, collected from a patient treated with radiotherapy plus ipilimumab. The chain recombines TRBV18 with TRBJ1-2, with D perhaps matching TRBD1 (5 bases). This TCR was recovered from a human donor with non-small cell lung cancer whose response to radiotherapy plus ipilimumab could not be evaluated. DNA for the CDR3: TGTGCCAGCTCACCACAGCCAGCCGGGGGGGGATATGGCTACACCTTC. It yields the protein CASSPQPAGGGYGYTF.